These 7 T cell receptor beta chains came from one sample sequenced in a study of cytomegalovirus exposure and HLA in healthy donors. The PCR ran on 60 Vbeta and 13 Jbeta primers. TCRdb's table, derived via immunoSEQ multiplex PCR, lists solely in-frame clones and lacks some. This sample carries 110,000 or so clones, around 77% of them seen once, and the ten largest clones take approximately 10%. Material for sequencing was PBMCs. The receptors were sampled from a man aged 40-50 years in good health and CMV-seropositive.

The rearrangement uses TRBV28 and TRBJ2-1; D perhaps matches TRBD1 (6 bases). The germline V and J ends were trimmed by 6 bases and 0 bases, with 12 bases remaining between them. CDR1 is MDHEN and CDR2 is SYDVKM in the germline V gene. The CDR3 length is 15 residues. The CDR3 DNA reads TGTGCCAGCAGCCCGACAGGAAGCTCCTACAATGAGCAGTTCTTC. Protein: CASSPTGSSYNEQFF.

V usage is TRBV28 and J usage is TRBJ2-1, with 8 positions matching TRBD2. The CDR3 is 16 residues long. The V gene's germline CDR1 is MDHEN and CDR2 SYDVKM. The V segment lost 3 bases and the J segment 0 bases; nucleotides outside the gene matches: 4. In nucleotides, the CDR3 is TGTGCCAGCAGTTTCTCCGGGACTAGCTCCTACAATGAGCAGTTCTTC. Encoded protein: CASSFSGTSSYNEQFF.

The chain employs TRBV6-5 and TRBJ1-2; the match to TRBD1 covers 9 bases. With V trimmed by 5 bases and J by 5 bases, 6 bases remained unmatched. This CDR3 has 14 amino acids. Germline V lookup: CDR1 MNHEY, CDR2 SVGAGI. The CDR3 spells CASSEGQGSYGYTF. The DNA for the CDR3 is TGTGCCAGCAGTGAGGGACAGGGTTCTTATGGCTACACCTTC.

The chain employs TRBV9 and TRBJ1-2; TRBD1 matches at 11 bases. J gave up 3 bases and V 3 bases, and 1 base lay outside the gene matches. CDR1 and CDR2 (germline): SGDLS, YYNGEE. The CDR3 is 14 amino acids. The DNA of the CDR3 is TGTGCCAGCAGCGGGACAGGGGGCTACTATGGCTACACCTTC. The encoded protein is CASSGTGGYYGYTF.

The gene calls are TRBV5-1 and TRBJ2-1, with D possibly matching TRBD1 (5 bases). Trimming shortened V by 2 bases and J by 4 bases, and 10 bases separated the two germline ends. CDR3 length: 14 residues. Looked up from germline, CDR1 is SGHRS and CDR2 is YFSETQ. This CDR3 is CASSFGQQYNEQFF. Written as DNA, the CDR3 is TGCGCCAGCAGCTTCGGACAACAATACAATGAGCAGTTCTTC.

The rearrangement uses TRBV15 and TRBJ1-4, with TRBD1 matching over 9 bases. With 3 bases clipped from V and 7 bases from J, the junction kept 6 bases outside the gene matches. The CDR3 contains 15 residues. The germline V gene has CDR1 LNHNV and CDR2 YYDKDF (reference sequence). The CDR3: CATSRGDRESEKLFF. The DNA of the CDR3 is TGTGCCACCAGCAGGGGGGACAGGGAGTCTGAAAAACTGTTTTTT. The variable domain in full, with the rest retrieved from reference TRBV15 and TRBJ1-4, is DAMVIQNPRYQVTQFGKPVTLSCSQTLNHNVMYWYQQKSSQAPKLLFHYYDKDFNNEADTPDNFQSRRPNTSFCFLDIRSPGLGDTAMYLCATSRGDRESEKLFFGSGTQLSVL.

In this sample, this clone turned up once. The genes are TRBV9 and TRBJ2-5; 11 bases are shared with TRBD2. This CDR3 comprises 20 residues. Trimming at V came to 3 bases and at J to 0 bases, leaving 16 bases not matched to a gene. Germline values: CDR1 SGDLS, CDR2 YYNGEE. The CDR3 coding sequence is TGTGCCAGCAGCGAGCGGGCTGGGCTAGCGGGGGGTGCGTACCAAGAGACCCAGTACTTC. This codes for CASSERAGLAGGAYQETQYF.